The present TCR beta chain was sequenced within a study of OX40 agonist ivuxolimab in advanced cancers. Profiling relied on immunoSEQ multiplex PCR, and the TCRdb table lists in-frame clones only, not all of them. The sample lists approximately 58,000 clones, about 85% occurring once. From germline, CDR1 is MNHEY and CDR2 SVGAGI. The CDR3 is 14 amino acids. V gave up 4 bases and J gave up 5 bases, with 9 bases separating them. This TCR was recovered from an adult with an advanced solid tumor such as melanoma, head and neck, liver or kidney cancer. This sample comprised CD4+ or CD8+ T cells sorted from blood, obtained in a trial of the OX40 agonist ivuxolimab. The V call is TRBV6-5, the J call TRBJ1-6; D is ambiguous. CDR3 protein: CASSLRQDNSPLHF. The CDR3 region has the DNA TGTGCCAGCAGTTTGCGGCAGGATAATTCACCCCTCCACTTT.